These T cell receptor beta chains were read from a single sample in a study of HIV-infected patients and healthy controls. TCRdb itself ran the 5' RACE reads through MiXCR, one entry per CDR3 protein. The sample has about 70,000 distinct CDR3 sequences; around 16% are singletons. The sequenced material came from CD4+ T cells from blood. The receptors originated from a human donor in good health. Both conserved end residues are part of each CDR3. The D gene is left open where the match is weak. Size is omitted from some rows. Given values are once, few, many or a class for expanded clones.

TRBD2	NA	TRBV7-2	TRBJ2-5	TGTGCCAGCAGCCCGCGGGGGTTTGGGGAGACCCAGTACTTC	CASSPRGFGETQYF
NA	few	TRBV7-2	TRBJ1-1	TGTGCCAGCGTACTCTCAGGGAACACTGAAGCTTTCTTT	CASVLSGNTEAFF
NA	NA	TRBV20-1	TRBJ1-2	TGCAGTGCTAGAGACCCAGGGTTGTCTTATGGCTACACCTTC	CSARDPGLSYGYTF
NA	many	TRBV7-3	TRBJ1-1	TGTGCCAGCAGCTTATATGGAGGGGCTGAAGCTTTCTTT	CASSLYGGAEAFF
NA	NA	TRBV12-3/TRBV12-4	TRBJ2-7	TGTGCCAGCAGTTCCCCTGACTCAGCCTACGAGCAGTACTTC	CASSSPDSAYEQYF
NA	few	TRBV29-1	TRBJ2-3	TGCAGCGTCGGACTCACATTTAATACGCAGTATTTT	CSVGLTFNTQYF
NA	NA	TRBV20-1	TRBJ1-1	TGCAGTGCTAGAGATTGGGGGGCGAACACTGAAGCTTTCTTT	CSARDWGANTEAFF
NA	NA	TRBV5-1	TRBJ1-3	TGCGCCAGCAGCTTGGGTGACAGCCTCTCTGGAAACACCATATATTTT	CASSLGDSLSGNTIYF
NA	medium-sized	TRBV10-3	TRBJ2-3	TGTGCCATCAGTGAGAGGGATACGCAGTATTTT	CAISERDTQYF
NA	NA	TRBV20-1	TRBJ2-7	TGCAGTGTACGGGGGAGCTCCTACGAGCAGTACTTC	CSVRGSSYEQYF
NA	few	TRBV5-1	TRBJ1-5	TGCGCCAGCAGCTTGGACGGCCCCAATCAGCCCCAGCATTTT	CASSLDGPNQPQHF
TRBD2	NA	TRBV11-2	TRBJ2-1	TGTGCCAGCAGCCTAGCGGGGGGCCCTAATGAGCAGTTCTTC	CASSLAGGPNEQFF
TRBD1	NA	TRBV6-2/TRBV6-3	TRBJ1-1	TGTGCCAGCAGCCCCCTCCCACAGGGGGTCCGAAAGAACACTGAAGCTTTCTTT	CASSPLPQGVRKNTEAFF
NA	NA	TRBV7-2	TRBJ1-5	TGTGCCAGCAGCCAAGGACAGATTAGCAATCAGCCCCAGCATTTT	CASSQGQISNQPQHF
NA	few	TRBV30	TRBJ1-1	TGTGCCTGGAGTAAGGGCGGATCCTCCACTGAAGCTTTCTTT	CAWSKGGSSTEAFF
NA	few	TRBV14	TRBJ1-1	TGTGCCAGCAGCCAAGGTCCACAGAACACTGAAGCTTTCTTT	CASSQGPQNTEAFF
NA	NA	TRBV5-6	TRBJ2-4	TGTGCCAGCAGCTTATCCGTTCTCAGGCTCGGAAGTCAAGACGTTCAGTACTTC	CASSLSVLRLGSQDVQYF
NA	few	TRBV18	TRBJ2-4	TGTGCCAGCTCATCCACATTTGGAACGGACATTCAGTACTTC	CASSSTFGTDIQYF
TRBD1	many	TRBV24-1	TRBJ2-2	TGTGCCACCAGTGACAGCTCCCGGGGACAGGCTTTTCCCGGGGAGCTGTTTTTT	CATSDSSRGQAFPGELFF
NA	NA	TRBV4-3	TRBJ1-2	TGCGCCAGCAGCCAAGGTTCAGGTTATGGTGGCTACACCTTC	CASSQGSGYGGYTF
NA	NA	TRBV5-1	TRBJ1-1	TGCGCCAGCAGCTTGGTGGGGAGGAACACTGAAGCTTTCTTT	CASSLVGRNTEAFF
NA	few	TRBV27	TRBJ1-6	TGTGCCAGCAGGGGTATTGGAGCGAAGGGTTCACCCCTCCACTTT	CASRGIGAKGSPLHF
NA	few	TRBV6-2/TRBV6-3	TRBJ1-5	TGTGCCAGCACCGAGGCGATGGAGCCCCAGCATTTT	CASTEAMEPQHF
NA	few	TRBV6-2/TRBV6-3	TRBJ2-3	TGTGCCAGCAGGGACAGTCATAATACGCAGTATTTT	CASRDSHNTQYF
NA	few	TRBV16	TRBJ1-5	TGTGCCAGCAGCCAAAATAGCAATCAGCCCCAGCATTTT	CASSQNSNQPQHF
TRBD2	NA	TRBV20-1	TRBJ2-7	TGCAGTGCAAAGAGCGGGGTCCACGAGCAGTACTTC	CSAKSGVHEQYF
NA	many	TRBV15	TRBJ2-3	TGTGCCACCAGCAGAGGGGAGTCACTCACAGATACGCAGTATTTT	CATSRGESLTDTQYF